Listed below are T cell receptor beta chains from one sample, sequenced in a study of human T cells and chemical hapten exposure. TCRdb re-derived calls from the RACE reads in MiXCR, one entry per CDR3 protein. The repertoire holds 85,000 to 130,000 distinct CDR3 sequences, with around 10% as singletons. Specimen: whole blood, collected in connection with sensitization to the hapten diphenylcyclopropenone (DPC). The receptors come from a woman between 50 and 59 years old with alopecia areata. Some clones in this sample may be carry-over from other donors' samples. Each CDR3 is given with its conserved first and last residue. A D gene is named only where the DNA matches it firmly. Only part of the rows carry a size: once, few, many, or a class if the clone is expanded.

abundance	d_gene	v_gene	j_gene	CDR3nt	CDR3aa
many	-	TRBV6-2/TRBV6-3	TRBJ1-3	TGTGCCAGCAGTCACATCCGGGAGGCTGGAAACACCATATATTTT	CASSHIREAGNTIYF
-	-	TRBV5-4	TRBJ2-2	TGTGCCAGCAGCTCCGGGACGGAGAACACCGGGGAGCTGTTTTTT	CASSSGTENTGELFF
few	-	TRBV27	TRBJ2-7	TGTGCCAGCAGTTTCGGAGGCAGCTCCTACGAGCAGTACTTC	CASSFGGSSYEQYF
-	-	TRBV7-9	TRBJ1-1	TGTGCCAGCAGCCCTGACGCCGGCAGGACGAACACTGAAGCTTTCTTT	CASSPDAGRTNTEAFF
few	-	TRBV12-3/TRBV12-4	TRBJ2-5	TGTGCCAGCAGTAGGGATTGGGGGAGGCAAGAGACCCAGTACTTC	CASSRDWGRQETQYF
-	-	TRBV10-3	TRBJ2-7	TGTGCCATCGCGGGACAGTCCTACGAGCAGTACTTC	CAIAGQSYEQYF
few	-	TRBV7-2	TRBJ2-3	TGTGCCAGCAGCTTATTGGGCAGGGAGGTCACAGATACGCAGTATTTT	CASSLLGREVTDTQYF
few	-	TRBV5-4	TRBJ2-6	TGTGCCAGCAGCTCGCTGGGCTCTGGGGCCAACGTCCTGACTTTC	CASSSLGSGANVLTF
-	-	TRBV18	TRBJ1-1	TGTGCCAGCTCACCCCTAAGAGGGAACGATGAAGCTTTCTTT	CASSPLRGNDEAFF
once	-	TRBV4-3	TRBJ1-6	TGCGCCAGCAGCCAAGATCGGACAAATTCACCCCTCCACTTT	CASSQDRTNSPLHF
many	TRBD1	TRBV7-2	TRBJ1-1	TGTGCCAGCAGGGGACAGACGAACACTGAAGCTTTCTTT	CASRGQTNTEAFF
few	-	TRBV2	TRBJ2-1	TGTGCCAGCATGAGCGGGCCCTACAATGAGCAGTTCTTC	CASMSGPYNEQFF
-	-	TRBV5-1	TRBJ2-4	TGCGCCAGCAGCTTCTCACCGGGACCCGAAAACATTCAGTACTTC	CASSFSPGPENIQYF
few	-	TRBV7-6	TRBJ2-7	TGTGCCAGCAGCCACACTGACGGTTACGAGCAGTACTTC	CASSHTDGYEQYF
few	-	TRBV28	TRBJ2-2	TGTGCCAGCCTTATCCCCGACACCGGGGAGCTGTTTTTT	CASLIPDTGELFF
-	-	TRBV27	TRBJ2-3	TGTGCCAGCACCCTCTACGGAGCGGGCCGAGATACGCAGTATTTT	CASTLYGAGRDTQYF
few	TRBD1	TRBV29-1	TRBJ1-5	TGCAGCGCCACCAAGGACAGGGATCAGCCCCAGCATTTT	CSATKDRDQPQHF
few	TRBD2	TRBV3-1	TRBJ2-1	TGTGCCAGCAGCCAAGAATCCCGGCTAGCGGGAGGGAGGAATGAGCAGTTCTTC	CASSQESRLAGGRNEQFF
few	-	TRBV7-2	TRBJ1-1	TGTGCCAGCAGCTTAGTACCGGGGACTGAAGCTTTCTTT	CASSLVPGTEAFF
few	-	TRBV28	TRBJ1-1	TGTGCCACTGGGCCAGGGAGAGCTACTGAAGCTTTCTTT	CATGPGRATEAFF
few	TRBD2	TRBV5-1	TRBJ2-1	TGCGCCAGCAGCACCCCGCGGGGTAGCGGGAGCGGCAATGAGCAGTTCTTC	CASSTPRGSGSGNEQFF
-	-	TRBV27	TRBJ2-3	TGTGCCAGCAGTTACAGCCTCCAGGGGCGAGATACGCAGTATTTT	CASSYSLQGRDTQYF
-	TRBD2	TRBV10-1	TRBJ2-1	TGCGCCAGCAGTGACGGCGGGGGGCACAATGAGCAGTTCTTC	CASSDGGGHNEQFF
few	TRBD1	TRBV5-1	TRBJ1-5	TGCGCCAGCAGCCCATTGACAGGGGGTGGTCAGCCCCAGCATTTT	CASSPLTGGGQPQHF
-	TRBD2	TRBV7-9	TRBJ2-3	TGTGCCAGCAACCCGAGACTAGCGGGAGATACAGATACGCAGTATTTT	CASNPRLAGDTDTQYF
many	TRBD1	TRBV15	TRBJ2-5	TGTGCCACCAGGTTAGGGGGCGCGGAGACCCAGTACTTC	CATRLGGAETQYF
many	TRBD2	TRBV4-1	TRBJ2-7	TGCGCCAGCAGCGGGCTTTTGGCGGGGGGTTCCGCCCTCGCCTACGAGCAGTACTTC	CASSGLLAGGSALAYEQYF
-	TRBD2	TRBV6-4	TRBJ2-1	TGTGCCAGCAGTGGAGTGCAAGCGGGAGGTGAGCAGTTCTTC	CASSGVQAGGEQFF
-	-	TRBV11-2	TRBJ2-2	TGTGCCAGCAGCCGGCGGCGGCAGGGGAACACCGGGGAGCTGTTTTTT	CASSRRRQGNTGELFF
-	-	TRBV12-3/TRBV12-4	TRBJ1-2	TGTGCCAGCAGTTTCCCTCTAGATGGCTACACCTTC	CASSFPLDGYTF
-	-	TRBV7-9	TRBJ1-3	TGTGCCAGCAGCTTTGGCTTGGACGGTCGCTCTGGAAACACCATATATTTT	CASSFGLDGRSGNTIYF
few	TRBD1	TRBV24-1	TRBJ2-3	TGTGCCACCAGCCGACAGCCGGGACAGGACTTAGATACGCAGTATTTT	CATSRQPGQDLDTQYF
few	TRBD2	TRBV7-9	TRBJ2-5	TGTGCCAGCAGCTTAGGATCGCCGCGGGGGGTCCAAGAGACCCAGTACTTC	CASSLGSPRGVQETQYF
many	-	TRBV12-3/TRBV12-4	TRBJ1-2	TGTGCCAGCAGTTTAAACCGCAGGAAAACTAATGGCTACACCTTC	CASSLNRRKTNGYTF
-	-	TRBV4-1	TRBJ2-5	TGCGCCAGCAGCCAAAACGCGGAGACCCAGTACTTC	CASSQNAETQYF
many	-	TRBV5-4	TRBJ1-1	TGTGCCAGCAGCCCGACAGGACAAGGTGAAGCTTTCTTT	CASSPTGQGEAFF
many	-	TRBV9	TRBJ2-3	TGTGCCAGCAGCCGGGGGACAGATACGCAGTATTTT	CASSRGTDTQYF
few	TRBD2	TRBV18	TRBJ2-1	TGTGCCAGCTCACAAAGGACTAGCGCGGGCTACAATGAGCAGTTCTTC	CASSQRTSAGYNEQFF
-	-	TRBV5-5	TRBJ1-5	TGTGCCAGCAGCTTGGACAGGGTACAAGGCAATCAGCCCCAGCATTTT	CASSLDRVQGNQPQHF
few	TRBD1	TRBV18	TRBJ1-2	TGTGCCAGCTCACCACCGGTGACAGGGGGCTTTTATGGCTACACCTTC	CASSPPVTGGFYGYTF
-	-	TRBV7-9	TRBJ1-2	TGTGCCAGCAGCTTAGTCGCAGCTACCTATGGCTACACCTTC	CASSLVAATYGYTF
many	-	TRBV6-6	TRBJ1-2	TGTGCCAGCAGTTACTCTGGCGAGGGGGATGGCTACACCTTC	CASSYSGEGDGYTF
many	-	TRBV21-1	TRBJ2-4	TGTGCCAGCAGCAAAGGGAGGTACAGAGGGACACCCAAAAACATTCAGTACTTC	CASSKGRYRGTPKNIQYF
-	-	TRBV7-9	TRBJ2-7	TGTGCCAGCAGCTTAGCGCAGGGTACCTACGAGCAGTACTTC	CASSLAQGTYEQYF
-	-	TRBV28	TRBJ2-7	TGTGCCAGCAGTTTACAGATTGGGGGGAGCGAGCAGTACTTC	CASSLQIGGSEQYF
few	-	TRBV6-1	TRBJ1-2	TGTGCCAGCAGGGGAATCTATGGCTACACCTTC	CASRGIYGYTF
few	-	TRBV27	TRBJ1-1	TGTGCCAGCAATTCCCGGACCACACGGCGGGACACTGAAGCTTTCTTT	CASNSRTTRRDTEAFF
few	-	TRBV2	TRBJ2-3	TGTGCCAGCAGTGATCGGGGGGCTTGGACAGATACGCAGTATTTT	CASSDRGAWTDTQYF
many	TRBD1	TRBV6-2/TRBV6-3	TRBJ1-1	TGTGCCAGCAGTTACTGGAGGACAGGCGGTTCCACTGAAGCTTTCTTT	CASSYWRTGGSTEAFF